A single sample gave rise to the 7 T cell receptor beta chains below, sequenced in a study of blood T cell repertoires in COVID-19. Some clones are missing from TCRdb's copy, which holds only in-frame ones; the method was immunoSEQ multiplex PCR. Of approximately 470,000 clones listed, 80% to 90% are singletons. The sequenced sample was peripheral blood. These receptors were taken from a human donor in a cohort sampled during active COVID-19.

In this sample, this clone turned up once. This rearrangement joins TRBV10-3 to TRBJ2-7; 13 bases align to TRBD2. CDR3 length: 18 amino acids. Germline trimming cut 8 bases from V and 7 bases from J; bases unmatched to any gene: 20. Germline-derived CDR1 and CDR2 are ENHRY and SYGVKD. The CDR3 nucleotides read TGTGCCATCGCCCGACAGAACTCCGGACTAGCGGGAGAGGGGGAGCAGTACTTC. Protein product: CAIARQNSGLAGEGEQYF.

This clone was counted a single time. The gene calls are TRBV5-1 and TRBJ2-1; 8 nucleotides match TRBD2. From germline, CDR1 is SGHRS and CDR2 YFSETQ. CDR3 length: 16 amino acids. The junction had 9 bases not matched to a gene; V was cut back by 5 bases and J by 2 bases. CDR3: CASRLTPGLAYNEQFF. CDR3 DNA sequence: TGCGCCAGCAGACTAACCCCGGGACTAGCCTACAATGAGCAGTTCTTC.

Written as DNA, the CDR3 is TGTGCCACCAGTGATGGGGGGTTGGGGGAGACCCAGTACTTC. It is translated as CATSDGGLGETQYF. The V and J genes are TRBV24-1 and TRBJ2-5; D might be TRBD2 (6 bases). This CDR3 has 14 amino acids. Trimming cost V 3 bases and J 5 bases, with 12 bases left between them. Germline V gene sequence: CDR1 KGHDR, CDR2 SFDVKD.

CDR3 protein: CASTPGEGIAKNIQYF. The CDR3 nucleotides are TGTGCCAGCACCCCGGGTGAGGGAATAGCCAAAAACATTCAGTACTTC. The J gene is TRBJ2-4, the V gene TRBV3-1 (or the pseudogene TRBV3-2); D might be TRBD2 (5 bases). Germline-derived CDR1 and CDR2 are LGHDT and YNNKEL (reference sequence). The length of the CDR3 is 16 residues. V was pared by 7 bases and J by 0 bases, with 16 bases between.

The chain recombines TRBV28 with TRBJ2-5; 8 nucleotides agree with TRBD1. The CDR3 has 15 residues. Germline trimming cut 5 bases from V and 0 bases from J; bases unmatched to any gene: 5. CDR1 and CDR2 from the germline V gene are MDHEN and SYDVKM. CDR3 loop: CASSPYRGYQETQYF. The CDR3 DNA follows: TGTGCCAGCAGTCCATACAGGGGGTACCAAGAGACCCAGTACTTC.

The rearrangement uses TRBV5-1 and TRBJ2-2; TRBD2 matches at 9 bases. The germline V gene has CDR1 SGHRS and CDR2 YFSETQ. V lost 0 bases, J lost 7 bases, and 7 bases stayed unmatched. There are 16 residues in the CDR3. In DNA, the CDR3 is TGCGCCAGCAGCTTGGAAGGTAGCGGGAGTAGCGGGGAGCTGTTTTTT. Protein product: CASSLEGSGSSGELFF. Looking up the rest from reference TRBV5-1 and TRBJ2-2 gives the full variable domain: KAGVTQTPRYLIKTRGQQVTLSCSPISGHRSVSWYQQTPGQGLQFLFEYFSETQRNKGNFPGRFSGRQFSNSRSEMNVSTLELGDSALYLCASSLEGSGSSGELFFGEGSRLTVL.

Of note for this clone: The sample carries other DNA sequences with the same CDR3. In DNA, the CDR3 is TGTGCCAGCAGCCAGGGACAAATGAACACTGAAGCTTTCTTT. Protein product: CASSQGQMNTEAFF. The V and J genes are TRBV7-3 and TRBJ1-1, with a possible D match to TRBD1 (6 bases). Germline loops: CDR1 SGHTA, CDR2 FQGTGA. The CDR3 consists of 14 residues. Deletions cut 5 bases from V and 0 bases from J, with 10 bases between.